What follows are 4 T cell receptor beta chains derived from one specimen sequenced in a study of blood T cell repertoires in COVID-19. Data came from immunoSEQ multiplex PCR; TCRdb stores just in-frame clones and leaves some out. The sample lists 270,000 or so clones, roughly nine tenths seen once, with 12% in the top ten. The specimen sequenced was peripheral blood. The receptor set was obtained from a woman aged 25 to 39 with COVID-19, enrolled during active disease.

This chain joins TRBV11-1 and TRBJ2-5; possibly TRBD2 for D (7 bases). The V and J ends lost 5 bases and 5 bases respectively, with 12 bases between them. CDR1 and CDR2 from the germline V gene are SGHAT and FQDESV (reference sequence). This CDR3 is built from 13 residues. CDR3 sequence reads: CASSRGAGETQYF. The CDR3 coding sequence is TGTGCCAGCAGCCGGGGGGCAGGCGAGACCCAGTACTTC. Full variable domain (missing parts from reference TRBV11-1 and TRBJ2-5): EAEVAQSPRYKITEKSQAVAFWCDPISGHATLYWYRQILGQGPELLVQFQDESVVDDSQLPKDRFSAERLKGVDSTLKIQPAELGDSAMYLCASSRGAGETQYFGPGTRLLVL.

This clone was observed a few times. The rearrangement links TRBV27 to TRBJ1-5; maybe TRBD1 (6 bases). Looked up from germline, CDR1 is MNHEY and CDR2 is SMNVEV (reference sequence). V lost 6 bases and J lost 2, with 23 bases in between. CDR3 size: 18 residues. CDR3 DNA sequence: TGTGCCAGCAGCTCCCAGGCGGGGGGCCTGTTAGGCAATCAGCCCCAGCATTTT. It translates to CASSSQAGGLLGNQPQHF.

The chain is built from TRBV10-2 and TRBJ2-4; possibly TRBD2 for D (5 bases). The CDR3 consists of 16 residues. The V gene's germline CDR1 is WSHSY and CDR2 SAAADI. Between the trimmed V and J ends, which lost 0 bases and 1 base, there was a span of 10 bases. In DNA form, the CDR3 reads TGCGCCAGCAGTGAGTCGAGGGTTCTGGCCAAAAACATTCAGTACTTC. As protein: CASSESRVLAKNIQYF.

The V gene is TRBV3-1 (or the pseudogene TRBV3-2), the J gene TRBJ1-3, with D unclear. This CDR3 comprises 12 residues. The V and J ends lost 1 base and 5 bases respectively, with 3 bases between them. Germline V lookup: CDR1 LGHDT, CDR2 YNNKEL (reference sequence). In nucleotides, the CDR3 is TGTGCCAGCAGCCAAGTCAGAAACACCATATATTTT. As protein: CASSQVRNTIYF.